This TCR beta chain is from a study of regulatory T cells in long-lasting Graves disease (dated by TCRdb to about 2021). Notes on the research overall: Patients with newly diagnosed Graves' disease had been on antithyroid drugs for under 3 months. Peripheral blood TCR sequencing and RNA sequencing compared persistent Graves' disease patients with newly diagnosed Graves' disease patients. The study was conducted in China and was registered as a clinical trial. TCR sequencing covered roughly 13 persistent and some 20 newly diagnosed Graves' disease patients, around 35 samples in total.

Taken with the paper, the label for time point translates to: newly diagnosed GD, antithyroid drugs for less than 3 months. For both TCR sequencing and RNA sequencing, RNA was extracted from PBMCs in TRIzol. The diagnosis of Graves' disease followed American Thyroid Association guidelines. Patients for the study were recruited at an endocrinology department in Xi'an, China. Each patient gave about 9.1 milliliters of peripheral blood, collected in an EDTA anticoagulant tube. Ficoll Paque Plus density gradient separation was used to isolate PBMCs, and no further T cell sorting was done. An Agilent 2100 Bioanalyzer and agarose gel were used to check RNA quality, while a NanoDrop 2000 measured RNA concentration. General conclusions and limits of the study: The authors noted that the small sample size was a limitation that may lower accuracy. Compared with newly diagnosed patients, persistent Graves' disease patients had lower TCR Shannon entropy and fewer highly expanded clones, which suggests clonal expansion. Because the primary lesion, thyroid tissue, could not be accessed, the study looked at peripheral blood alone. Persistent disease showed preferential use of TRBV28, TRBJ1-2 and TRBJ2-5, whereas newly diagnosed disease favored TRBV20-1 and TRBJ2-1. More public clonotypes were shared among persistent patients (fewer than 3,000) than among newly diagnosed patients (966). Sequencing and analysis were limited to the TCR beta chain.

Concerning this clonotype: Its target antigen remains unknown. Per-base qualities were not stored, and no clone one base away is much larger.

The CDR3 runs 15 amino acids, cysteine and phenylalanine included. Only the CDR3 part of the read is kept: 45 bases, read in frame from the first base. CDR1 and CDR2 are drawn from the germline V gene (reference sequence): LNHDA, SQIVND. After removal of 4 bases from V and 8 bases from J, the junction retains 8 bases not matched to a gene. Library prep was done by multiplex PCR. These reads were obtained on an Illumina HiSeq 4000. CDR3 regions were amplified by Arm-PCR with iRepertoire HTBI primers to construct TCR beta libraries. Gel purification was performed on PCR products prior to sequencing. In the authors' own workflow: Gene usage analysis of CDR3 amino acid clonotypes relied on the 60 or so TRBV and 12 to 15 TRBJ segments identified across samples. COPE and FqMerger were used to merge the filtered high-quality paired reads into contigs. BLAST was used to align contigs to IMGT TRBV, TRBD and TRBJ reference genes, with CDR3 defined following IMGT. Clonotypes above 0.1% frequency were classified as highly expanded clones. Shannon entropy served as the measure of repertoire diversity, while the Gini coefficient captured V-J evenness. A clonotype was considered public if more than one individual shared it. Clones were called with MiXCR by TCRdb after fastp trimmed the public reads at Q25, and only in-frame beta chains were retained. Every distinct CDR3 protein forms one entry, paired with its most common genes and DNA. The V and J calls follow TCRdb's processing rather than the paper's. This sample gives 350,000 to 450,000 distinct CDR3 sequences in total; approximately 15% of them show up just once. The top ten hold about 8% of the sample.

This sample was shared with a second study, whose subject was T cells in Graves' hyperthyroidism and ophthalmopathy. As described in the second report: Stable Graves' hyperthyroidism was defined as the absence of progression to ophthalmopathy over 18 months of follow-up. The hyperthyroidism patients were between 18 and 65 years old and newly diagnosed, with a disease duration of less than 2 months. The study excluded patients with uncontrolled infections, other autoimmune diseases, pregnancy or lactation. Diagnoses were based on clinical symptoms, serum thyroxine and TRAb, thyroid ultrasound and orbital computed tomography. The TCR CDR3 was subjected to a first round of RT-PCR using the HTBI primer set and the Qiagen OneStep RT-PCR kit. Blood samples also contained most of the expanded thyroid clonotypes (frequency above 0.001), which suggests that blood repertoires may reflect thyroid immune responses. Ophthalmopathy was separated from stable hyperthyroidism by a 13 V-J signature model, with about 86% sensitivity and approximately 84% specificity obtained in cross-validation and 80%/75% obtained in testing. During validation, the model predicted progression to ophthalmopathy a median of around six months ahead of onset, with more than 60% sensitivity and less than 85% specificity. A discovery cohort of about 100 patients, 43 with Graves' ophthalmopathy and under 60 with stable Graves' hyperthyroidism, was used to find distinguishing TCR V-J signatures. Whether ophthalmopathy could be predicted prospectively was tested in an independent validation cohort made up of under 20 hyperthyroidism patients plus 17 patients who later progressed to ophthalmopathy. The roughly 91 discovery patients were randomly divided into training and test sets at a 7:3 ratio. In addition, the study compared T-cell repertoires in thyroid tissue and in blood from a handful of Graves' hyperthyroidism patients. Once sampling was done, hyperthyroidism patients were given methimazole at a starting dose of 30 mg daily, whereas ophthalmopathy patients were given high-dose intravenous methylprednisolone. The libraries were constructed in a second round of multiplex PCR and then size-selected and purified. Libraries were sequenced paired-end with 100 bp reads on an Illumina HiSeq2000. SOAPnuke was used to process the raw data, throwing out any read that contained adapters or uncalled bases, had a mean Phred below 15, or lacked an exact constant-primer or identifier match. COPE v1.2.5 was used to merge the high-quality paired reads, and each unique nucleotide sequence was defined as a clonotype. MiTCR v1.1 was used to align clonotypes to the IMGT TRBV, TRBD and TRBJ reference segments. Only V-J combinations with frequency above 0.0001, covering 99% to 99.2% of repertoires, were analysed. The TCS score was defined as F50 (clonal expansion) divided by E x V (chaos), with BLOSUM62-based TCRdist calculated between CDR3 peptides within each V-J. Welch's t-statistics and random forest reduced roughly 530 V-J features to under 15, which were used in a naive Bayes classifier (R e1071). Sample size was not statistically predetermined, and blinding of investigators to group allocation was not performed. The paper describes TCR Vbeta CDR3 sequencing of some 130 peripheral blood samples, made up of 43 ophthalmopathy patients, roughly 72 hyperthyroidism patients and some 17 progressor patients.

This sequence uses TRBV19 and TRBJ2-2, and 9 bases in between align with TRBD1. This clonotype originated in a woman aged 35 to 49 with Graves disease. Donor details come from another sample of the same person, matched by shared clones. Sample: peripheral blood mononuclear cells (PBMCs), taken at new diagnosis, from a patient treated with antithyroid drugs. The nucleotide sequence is TGTGCCAGTAGTAGGGGGACAGGGAACGGGGGGGAGCTGTTTTTT. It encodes CASSRGTGNGGELFF.